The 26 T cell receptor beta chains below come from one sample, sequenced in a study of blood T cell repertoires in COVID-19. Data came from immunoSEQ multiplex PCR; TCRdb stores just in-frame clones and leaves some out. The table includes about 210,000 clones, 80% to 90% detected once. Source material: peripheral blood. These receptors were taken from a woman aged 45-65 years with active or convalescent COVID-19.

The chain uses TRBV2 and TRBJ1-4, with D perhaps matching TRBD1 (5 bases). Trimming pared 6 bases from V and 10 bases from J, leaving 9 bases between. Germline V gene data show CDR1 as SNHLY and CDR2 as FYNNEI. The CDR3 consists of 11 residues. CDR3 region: CASRMGGKLFF. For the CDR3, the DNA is TGTGCCAGCAGGATGGGGGGAAAACTGTTTTTT.

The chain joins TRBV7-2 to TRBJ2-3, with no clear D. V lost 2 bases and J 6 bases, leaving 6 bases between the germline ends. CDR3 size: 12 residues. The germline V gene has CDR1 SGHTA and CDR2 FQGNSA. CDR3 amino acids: CASSLWRDTQYF. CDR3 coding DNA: TGTGCCAGCAGCTTATGGCGGGATACGCAGTATTTT.

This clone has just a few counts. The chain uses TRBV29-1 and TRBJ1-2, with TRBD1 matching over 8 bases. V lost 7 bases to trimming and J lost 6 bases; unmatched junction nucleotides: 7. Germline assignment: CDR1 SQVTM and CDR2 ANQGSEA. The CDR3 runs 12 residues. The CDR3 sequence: CSAPRQGNGYTF. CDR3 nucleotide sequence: TGCAGCGCCCCGAGACAGGGGAATGGCTACACCTTC.

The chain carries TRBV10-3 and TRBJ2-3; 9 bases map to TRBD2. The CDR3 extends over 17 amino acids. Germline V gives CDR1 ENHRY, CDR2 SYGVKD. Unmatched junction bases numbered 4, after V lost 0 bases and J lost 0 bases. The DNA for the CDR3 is TGTGCCATCAGTGAGTCGGGTAGCGGGGGTAGCACAGATACGCAGTATTTT. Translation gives CAISESGSGGSTDTQYF.

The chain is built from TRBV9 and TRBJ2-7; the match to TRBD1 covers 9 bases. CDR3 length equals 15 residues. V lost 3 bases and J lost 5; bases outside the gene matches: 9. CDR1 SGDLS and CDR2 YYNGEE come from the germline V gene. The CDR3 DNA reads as TGTGCCAGCAGCGCCGGACAGGGGCTGTTTGACGAGCAGTACGTC. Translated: CASSAGQGLFDEQYV.

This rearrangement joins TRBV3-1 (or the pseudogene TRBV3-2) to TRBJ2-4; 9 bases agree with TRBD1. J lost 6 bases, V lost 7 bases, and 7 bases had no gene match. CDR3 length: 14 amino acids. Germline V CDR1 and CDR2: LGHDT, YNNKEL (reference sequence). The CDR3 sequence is CASTPQGAGNIQYF. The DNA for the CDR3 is TGTGCCAGCACCCCACAGGGGGCAGGAAACATTCAGTACTTC.

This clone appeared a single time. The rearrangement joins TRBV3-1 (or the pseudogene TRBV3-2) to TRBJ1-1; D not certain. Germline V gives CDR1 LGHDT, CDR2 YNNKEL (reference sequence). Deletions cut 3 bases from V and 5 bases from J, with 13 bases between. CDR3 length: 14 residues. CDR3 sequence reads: CASSQPGRGTEAFF. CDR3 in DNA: TGTGCCAGCAGCCAGCCCGGGAGAGGGACTGAAGCTTTCTTT.

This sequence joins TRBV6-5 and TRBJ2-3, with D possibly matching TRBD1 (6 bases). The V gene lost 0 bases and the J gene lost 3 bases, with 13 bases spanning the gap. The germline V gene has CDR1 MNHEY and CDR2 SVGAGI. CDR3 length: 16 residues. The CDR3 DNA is TGTGCCAGCAGTTACTCGAGCCAGGGGTTAACAGATACGCAGTATTTT. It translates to CASSYSSQGLTDTQYF.

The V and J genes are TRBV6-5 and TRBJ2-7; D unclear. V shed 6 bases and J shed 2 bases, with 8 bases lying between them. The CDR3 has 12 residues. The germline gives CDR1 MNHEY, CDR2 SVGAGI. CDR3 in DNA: TGTGCCAGCAGATCTACCACCTACGAGCAGTACTTC. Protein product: CASRSTTYEQYF.

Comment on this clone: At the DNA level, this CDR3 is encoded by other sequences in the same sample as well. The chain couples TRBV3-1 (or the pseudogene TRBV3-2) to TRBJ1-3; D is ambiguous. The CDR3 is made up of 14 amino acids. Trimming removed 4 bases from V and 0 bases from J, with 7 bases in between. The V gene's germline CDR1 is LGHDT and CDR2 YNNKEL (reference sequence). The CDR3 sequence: CASSPGSSGNTIYF. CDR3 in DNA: TGTGCCAGCAGCCCGGGGAGCTCTGGAAACACCATATATTTT.

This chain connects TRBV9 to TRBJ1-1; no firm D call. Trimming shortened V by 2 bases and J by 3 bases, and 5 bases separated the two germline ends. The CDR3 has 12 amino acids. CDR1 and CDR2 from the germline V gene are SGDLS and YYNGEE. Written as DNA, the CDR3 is TGTGCCAGCAGCGTGGGAGACACTGAAGCTTTCTTT. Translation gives CASSVGDTEAFF. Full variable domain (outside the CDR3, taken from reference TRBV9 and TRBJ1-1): DSGVTQTPKHLITATGQRVTLRCSPRSGDLSVYWYQQSLDQGLQFLIQYYNGEERAKGNILERFSAQQFPDLHSELNLSSLELGDSALYFCASSVGDTEAFFGQGTRLTVV.

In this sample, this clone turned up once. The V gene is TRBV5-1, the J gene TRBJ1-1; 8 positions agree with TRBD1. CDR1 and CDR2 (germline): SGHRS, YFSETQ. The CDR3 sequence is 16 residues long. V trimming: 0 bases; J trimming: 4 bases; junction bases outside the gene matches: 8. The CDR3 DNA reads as TGCGCCAGCAGCTTGGGGGACAGGCCTTCGGGCACTGAAGCTTTCTTT. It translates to CASSLGDRPSGTEAFF.

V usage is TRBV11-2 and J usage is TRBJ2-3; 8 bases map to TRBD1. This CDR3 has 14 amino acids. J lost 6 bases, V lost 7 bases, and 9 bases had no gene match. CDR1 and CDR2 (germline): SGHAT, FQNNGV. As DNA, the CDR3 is TGTGCCAGCACCTCAACAGGGGGACGGGATACGCAGTATTTT. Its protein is CASTSTGGRDTQYF.

CDR3: CSVGDSLNTGELFF. The DNA of the CDR3 is TGCAGCGTTGGGGACAGCCTGAACACCGGGGAGCTGTTTTTT. The V and J genes are TRBV29-1 and TRBJ2-2; 7 nucleotides agree with TRBD1. Per the germline V gene, CDR1 is SQVTM and CDR2 is ANQGSEA. The CDR3 sequence is 14 residues long. V lost 4 bases, J lost 1 base, and 3 bases stayed unmatched.

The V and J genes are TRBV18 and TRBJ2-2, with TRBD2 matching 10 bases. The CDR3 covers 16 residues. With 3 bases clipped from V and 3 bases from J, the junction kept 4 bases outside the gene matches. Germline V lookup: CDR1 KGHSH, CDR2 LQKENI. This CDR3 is CASSPPSGGHTGELFF. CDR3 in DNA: TGTGCCAGCTCACCTCCTAGCGGGGGACACACCGGGGAGCTGTTTTTT.

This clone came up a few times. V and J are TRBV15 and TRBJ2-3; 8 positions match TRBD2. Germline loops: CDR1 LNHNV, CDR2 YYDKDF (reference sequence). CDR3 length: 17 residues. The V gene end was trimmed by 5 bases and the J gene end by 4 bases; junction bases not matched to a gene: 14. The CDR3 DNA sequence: TGTGCCACCAGCTCCTTTTTGGCGGGAGGAGGGGCAGATACGCAGTATTTT. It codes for CATSSFLAGGGADTQYF.

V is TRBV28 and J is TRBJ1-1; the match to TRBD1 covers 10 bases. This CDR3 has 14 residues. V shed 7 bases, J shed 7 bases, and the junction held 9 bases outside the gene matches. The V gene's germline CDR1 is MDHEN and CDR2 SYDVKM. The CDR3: CASTMGQGRIEAFF. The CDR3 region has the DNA TGTGCCAGCACCATGGGACAGGGGAGGATTGAAGCTTTCTTT.

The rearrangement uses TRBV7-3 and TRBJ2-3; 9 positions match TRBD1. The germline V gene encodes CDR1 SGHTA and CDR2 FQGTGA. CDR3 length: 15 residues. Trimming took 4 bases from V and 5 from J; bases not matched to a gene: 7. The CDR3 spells CASSWGTGFGDTQYF. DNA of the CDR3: TGTGCCAGCAGCTGGGGGACAGGGTTCGGAGATACGCAGTATTTT.

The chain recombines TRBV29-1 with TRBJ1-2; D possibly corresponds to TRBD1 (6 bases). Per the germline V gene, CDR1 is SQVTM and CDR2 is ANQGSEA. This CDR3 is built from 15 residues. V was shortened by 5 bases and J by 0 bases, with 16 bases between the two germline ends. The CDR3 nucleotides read TGCAGCGTTTGGGAGGGGACACTTGCTAACTATGGCTACACCTTC. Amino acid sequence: CSVWEGTLANYGYTF.

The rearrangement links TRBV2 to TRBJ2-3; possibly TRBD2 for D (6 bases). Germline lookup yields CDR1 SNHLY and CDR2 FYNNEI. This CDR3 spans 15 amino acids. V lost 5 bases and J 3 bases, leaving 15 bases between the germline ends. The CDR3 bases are TGTGCCAGCAGTCGGTCGGGACTTCAAACAGATACGCAGTATTTT. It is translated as CASSRSGLQTDTQYF.

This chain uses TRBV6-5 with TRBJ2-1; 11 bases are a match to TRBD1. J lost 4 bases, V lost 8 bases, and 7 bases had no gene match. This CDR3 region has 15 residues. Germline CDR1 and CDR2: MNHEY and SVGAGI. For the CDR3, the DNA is TGTGCCAGCTACCGGGACAGGGGGGGTTACAATGAGCAGTTCTTC. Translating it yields CASYRDRGGYNEQFF.

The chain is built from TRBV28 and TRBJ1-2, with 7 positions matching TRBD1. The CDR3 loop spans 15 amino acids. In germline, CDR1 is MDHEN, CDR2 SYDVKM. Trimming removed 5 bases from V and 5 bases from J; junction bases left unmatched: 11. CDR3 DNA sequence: TGTGCCAGCAGTCTCCCCTCGACAGGGACGTATGGCTACACCTTC. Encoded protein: CASSLPSTGTYGYTF.

The CDR3: CASSSNPGLEQFF. CDR3 DNA: TGCGCCAGCAGCTCGAATCCGGGTCTTGAGCAGTTCTTC. This chain connects TRBV5-1 to TRBJ2-1; D gene unclear. This CDR3 comprises 13 residues. Germline V gene sequence: CDR1 SGHRS, CDR2 YFSETQ. V lost 3 bases and J 9 bases, leaving 13 bases between the germline ends.

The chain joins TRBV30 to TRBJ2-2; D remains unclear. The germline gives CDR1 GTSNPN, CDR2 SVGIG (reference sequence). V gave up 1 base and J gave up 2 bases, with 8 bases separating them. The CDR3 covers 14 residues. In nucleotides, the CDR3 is TGTGCCTGGAGTGGAACAGCCAACACCGGGGAGCTGTTTTTT. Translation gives CAWSGTANTGELFF.

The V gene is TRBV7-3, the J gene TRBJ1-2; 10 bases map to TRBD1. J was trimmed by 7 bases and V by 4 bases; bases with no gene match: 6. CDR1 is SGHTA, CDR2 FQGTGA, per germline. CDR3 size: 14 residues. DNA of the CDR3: TGTGCCAGCAGCTGGGGGACAGGGGAGAGTGGCTACACCTTC. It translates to CASSWGTGESGYTF.

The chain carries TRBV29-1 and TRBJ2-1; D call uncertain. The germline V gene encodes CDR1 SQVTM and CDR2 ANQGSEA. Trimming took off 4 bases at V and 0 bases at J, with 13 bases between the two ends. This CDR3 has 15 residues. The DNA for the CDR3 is TGCAGCGTTGTCCTAGGAAGGAGCTCCTACAATGAGCAGTTCTTC. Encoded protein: CSVVLGRSSYNEQFF.